One sample yielded the 4 T cell receptor beta chains listed below, sequenced in a study of CD8 T cells in ankylosing spondylitis. TCRdb ran MiXCR on the 5' RACE reads and lists one entry per CDR3 protein. The data show a few hundred thousand distinct CDR3 sequences, with 18% seen just once and about a third held by the top ten. The sequencing input was blood, either unsorted or a sorted T cell fraction (not recorded which). These receptor sequences come from a male donor with ankylosing spondylitis or in good health (not recorded which).

About this clonotype itself: A much larger clone differs by one base, so this may be a read error. V and J are TRBV29-1 and TRBJ2-7; D not certain. The CDR3 runs 15 residues. CDR1 and CDR2 (germline): SQVTM, ANQGSEA. Written as DNA, the CDR3 is TGCGGCGTTGAAGATCAAGGCACCAGCTCCTACGAGCAGTACTTC. It translates to CGVEDQGTSSYEQYF.

This sequence joins TRBV3-1 and TRBJ2-5, with D tentatively TRBD2 (6 bases). Trimming shortened V by 0 bases and J by 1 base, and 15 bases separated the two germline ends. Germline CDR1 reads LGHDT; CDR2 reads YNNKEL (reference sequence). The CDR3 is 17 residues long. The CDR3, as DNA: TGTGCCAGCAGCCAAGATCCATCTGGCGGGACCCAAGAGACCCAGTACTTC. Its protein product is CASSQDPSGGTQETQYF.

The chain links TRBV4-3 to TRBJ2-5; D may be TRBD2 (6 bases). The CDR3 is made up of 17 amino acids. Germline V gives CDR1 LGHNA, CDR2 YSLEER. With 0 bases removed from V and 5 bases from J, the gap between germline ends came to 19 bases. In DNA form, the CDR3 reads TGCGCCAGCAGCCAAGATGAAGGGACGGGAGTCCGGGAGACCCAGTACTTC. This translates into CASSQDEGTGVRETQYF.

This clonotype occurred a few times. The gene calls are TRBV4-3 and TRBJ2-1, with 7 bases fitting TRBD2. The germline V gene encodes CDR1 LGHNA and CDR2 YSLEER. This CDR3 has 16 residues. J lost 7 bases, V lost 0 bases, and 9 bases had no gene match. This CDR3 is CASSQDGLGGVNEQFF. CDR3 nucleotides: TGCGCCAGCAGCCAAGACGGACTAGGAGGCGTGAATGAGCAGTTCTTC.